The 23 T cell receptor beta chains listed next were all sequenced from one sample in a study of T cell responses to AZD1222 COVID-19 vaccine. Sequenced by immunoSEQ multiplex PCR; TCRdb stores in-frame clones only, minus some. The sample has 90,000 to 130,000 clones; about nine tenths are singletons. Sequencing used peripheral blood, obtained 28 days after the second AZD1222 dose. Receptors were obtained from an adult who received the AZD1222 COVID-19 vaccine.

This clone was observed a single time. This chain uses TRBV18 with TRBJ1-1; no firm D call. This CDR3 is 15 amino acids long. In germline, CDR1 is KGHSH, CDR2 LQKENI. V was cut by 3 bases and J by 5 bases, with 16 bases left in between. The CDR3 region is CASSPMRGGGTEAFF. In DNA, the CDR3 is TGTGCCAGCTCACCGATGCGGGGTGGAGGTACTGAAGCTTTCTTT.

The chain combines TRBV20-1 with TRBJ1-2; D gene uncertain. The V and J ends lost 3 bases and 8 bases respectively, with 19 bases between them. The length of the CDR3 is 14 residues. Germline lookup yields CDR1 DFQATT and CDR2 SNEGSKA (reference sequence). This CDR3 is CSASESQPTLGYTF. The CDR3 bases are TGCAGTGCTAGTGAATCACAGCCTACGCTCGGCTACACCTTC.

The V gene is TRBV4-2, the J gene TRBJ2-4, with D possibly matching TRBD2 (5 bases). The CDR3 consists of 14 residues. The V end was cut by 0 bases, the J end by 8 bases, with 11 bases between. Germline CDR1 and CDR2: LGHNA and YNFKEQ. The CDR3: CASSQDSQRDIQYF. CDR3 coding DNA: TGTGCCAGCAGCCAAGATTCACAGAGGGACATTCAGTACTTC.

The rearrangement links TRBV3-1 (or the pseudogene TRBV3-2) to TRBJ1-1, with D hard to call. Germline CDR1 reads LGHDT; CDR2 reads YNNKEL (reference sequence). The V end lost 2 bases, the J end lost 1 base, and 5 bases lay between the germline ends. This CDR3 has 13 residues. The CDR3 DNA reads as TGTGCCAGCAGCCAAAATTGGAACACTGAAGCTTTCTTT. Protein: CASSQNWNTEAFF.

The chain links TRBV7-9 to TRBJ1-6, with TRBD1 identical over 9 bases. The germline CDR1 and CDR2 sequences are SEHNR and FQNEAQ (reference sequence). This CDR3 has 15 residues. The J segment lost 10 bases and the V segment lost 2 bases, leaving 6 bases of the junction unmatched. The DNA of the CDR3 is TGTGCCAGCAGCTTACTGGGGACAGGGTCCTCACCCCTCCACTTT. Encoded protein: CASSLLGTGSSPLHF. Complete variable domain (other parts from reference TRBV7-9 and TRBJ1-6): DTGVSQNPRHKITKRGQNVTFRCDPISEHNRLYWYRQTLGQGPEFLTYFQNEAQLEKSRLLSDRFSAERPKGSFSTLEIQRTEQGDSAMYLCASSLLGTGSSPLHFGNGTRLTVT.

The gene calls are TRBV7-2 and TRBJ2-4; maybe TRBD1 (5 bases). CDR3 size: 14 residues. V gave up 0 bases and J gave up 6 bases, with 9 bases separating them. Germline V gene sequence: CDR1 SGHTA, CDR2 FQGNSA. The CDR3 region is CASSLAAGLNIQYF. Written as DNA, the CDR3 is TGTGCCAGCAGCTTAGCGGCAGGGCTAAACATTCAGTACTTC.

V and J are TRBV21-1 and TRBJ1-1. TRBV21-1 is flagged as a pseudogene. The CDR3 sequence is 11 residues long. CDR3 sequence: CASSKKDGAFF. In nucleotides, the CDR3 is TGTGCCAGCAGCAAAAAGGACGGAGCTTTCTTT.

This clone was seen a single time. This chain links TRBV12-3 or TRBV12-4 with TRBJ1-1; 7 bases fit TRBD1. With V trimmed by 6 bases and J by 5 bases, 6 bases remained unmatched. The CDR3 has 13 residues. Here the CDR3 reads CASSRTGWTEAFF. CDR3 nucleotides: TGTGCCAGCAGCCGGACAGGCTGGACTGAAGCTTTCTTT.

The genes are TRBV3-1 (or the pseudogene TRBV3-2) and TRBJ2-7, with TRBD2 identical over 11 bases. J gave up 1 base and V 5 bases, and 7 bases lay outside the gene matches. The germline CDR1 and CDR2 sequences are LGHDT and YNNKEL (reference sequence). This CDR3 region has 16 residues. In nucleotides, the CDR3 is TGTGCCAGCAGCGCCTCGGCTAGCGGGGGGTCCTACGAGCAGTACTTC. Amino acids: CASSASASGGSYEQYF.

For the CDR3, the DNA is TGTGCCAGCAGTTACGCCAGAGGGGGCACTGAAGCTTTCTTT. Its protein product is CASSYARGGTEAFF. This rearrangement joins TRBV6-5 to TRBJ1-1; D is perhaps TRBD1 (6 bases). The germline V and J ends were trimmed by 2 bases and 4 bases, with 11 bases remaining between them. Looked up from germline, CDR1 is MNHEY and CDR2 is SVGAGI. This CDR3 has 14 amino acids.

The CDR3 protein is CASSGRTGQDEQYF. In DNA form, the CDR3 reads TGTGCCAGCAGTGGGCGGACTGGCCAGGACGAGCAGTACTTC. V gene TRBV2 combines with J gene TRBJ2-7; tentatively, D is TRBD2 (5 bases). The CDR3 length is 14 residues. Per germline, CDR1 SNHLY and CDR2 FYNNEI. V was pared by 4 bases and J by 5 bases, with 15 bases between. The full variable domain, rest sourced from reference TRBV2 and TRBJ2-7, is EPEVTQTPSHQVTQMGQEVILRCVPISNHLYFYWYRQILGQKVEFLVSFYNNEISEKSEIFDDQFSVERPDGSNFTLKIRSTKLEDSAMYFCASSGRTGQDEQYFGPGTRLTVT.

The chain has TRBV5-5 and TRBJ1-1; D possibly corresponds to TRBD1 (6 bases). The CDR3 length is 14 residues. Per germline, CDR1 SGHKS and CDR2 YYEKEE (reference sequence). V shed 7 bases and J shed 4 bases, with 17 bases lying between them. The CDR3, as DNA: TGTGCCAGCTTTTACAGGGAGGGTGGCACTGAAGCTTTCTTT. Encoded protein: CASFYREGGTEAFF.

The chain uses TRBV5-5 and TRBJ1-2, with TRBD1 identical over 8 bases. CDR3 length: 15 amino acids. Trimming took 0 bases from V and 2 from J; bases not matched to a gene: 3. The V gene's germline CDR1 is SGHKS and CDR2 YYEKEE (reference sequence). The CDR3 reads CASSLGGQGNYGYTF. CDR3 DNA: TGTGCCAGCAGCTTGGGAGGACAGGGCAACTATGGCTACACCTTC.

The chain joins TRBV7-2 to TRBJ2-2; weak D call: TRBD1 (7 bases). This CDR3 has 16 amino acids. The germline V gene encodes CDR1 SGHTA and CDR2 FQGNSA. The germline V and J ends were trimmed by 3 bases and 2 bases, with 13 bases remaining between them. The CDR3 coding sequence is TGTGCCAGCAGCTTTCGACAGGGACTTAACACCGGGGAGCTGTTTTTT. Its protein is CASSFRQGLNTGELFF.

The chain has TRBV7-6 and TRBJ1-4; D is unclear. Trimming removed 3 bases from V and 7 bases from J, with 9 bases in between. In germline, CDR1 is SGHVS, CDR2 FNYEAQ. The CDR3 totals 13 residues. DNA for the CDR3: TGTGCCAGCAGCTTCGGGCGTCTTGAAAAACTGTTTTTT. Protein product: CASSFGRLEKLFF.

This clone was seen more than once but under ten times. The V gene is TRBV6-5, the J gene TRBJ1-1, with D perhaps matching TRBD1 (5 bases). Germline loops: CDR1 MNHEY, CDR2 SVGAGI. V was pared by 2 bases and J by 0 bases, with 13 bases between. The CDR3 length is 16 residues. This CDR3 reads CASSYKGWGLNTEAFF. Written as DNA, the CDR3 is TGTGCCAGCAGTTACAAGGGGTGGGGTTTGAACACTGAAGCTTTCTTT.

V gene TRBV6-5 combines with J gene TRBJ1-2; TRBD1 is a possible D gene (5 bases). CDR1 MNHEY and CDR2 SVGAGI come from the germline V gene. V was shortened by 2 bases and J by 5 bases, with 12 bases between the two germline ends. This CDR3 is built from 14 residues. The CDR3 loop is CASSYSGTEYGYTF. CDR3 nucleotide sequence: TGTGCCAGCAGTTACAGTGGGACGGAGTATGGCTACACCTTC.

The rearrangement uses TRBV5-5 and TRBJ2-1, with 10 bases aligning to TRBD1. Germline trimming cut 1 base from V and 5 bases from J; bases unmatched to any gene: 9. Per the germline V gene, CDR1 is SGHKS and CDR2 is YYEKEE (reference sequence). This CDR3 is built from 17 residues. CDR3 bases: TGTGCCAGCAGCTTGTGGAGGACAGGGGGGTTTCACAATGAGCAGTTCTTC. Its translation: CASSLWRTGGFHNEQFF.

The rearrangement links TRBV6-5 to TRBJ2-2, with TRBD2 matching 10 bases. The length of the CDR3 is 15 residues. V lost 4 bases to trimming and J lost 4 bases; unmatched junction nucleotides: 3. The V gene's germline CDR1 is MNHEY and CDR2 SVGAGI. CDR3 region: CASSSGLAVTGELFF. In DNA form, the CDR3 reads TGTGCCAGCAGTTCTGGACTAGCGGTCACCGGGGAGCTGTTTTTT.

The genes are TRBV7-8 and TRBJ2-5; 8 bases line up with TRBD1. The germline V gene encodes CDR1 SGHVS and CDR2 FQNEAQ. With V trimmed by 10 bases and J by 7 bases, 8 bases remained unmatched. The CDR3 is 12 amino acids. The CDR3 DNA sequence: TGTGCCACCCAGGGGGCCGTTGGGACCCAGTACTTC. Translating it yields CATQGAVGTQYF.

The rearrangement uses TRBV20-1 and TRBJ2-7, with D hard to call. The CDR3 spans 11 residues. V gave up 5 bases and J gave up 12 bases, with 17 bases separating them. Germline assignment: CDR1 DFQATT and CDR2 SNEGSKA (reference sequence). The CDR3 DNA reads TGCAGTGCTCGCGGTCCTAATCGTCTGTACTTC. Residues: CSARGPNRLYF.

The gene calls are TRBV18 and TRBJ1-6; D perhaps matches TRBD1 (5 bases). The CDR3 totals 16 residues. In germline, CDR1 is KGHSH, CDR2 LQKENI. V was cut by 6 bases and J by 6 bases, with 18 bases left in between. The CDR3 loop reads CASSPTTVPRNSPLHF. Written as DNA, the CDR3 is TGTGCCAGCTCCCCCACGACAGTTCCCCGTAATTCACCCCTCCACTTT.

The chain carries TRBV6-5 and TRBJ1-2, with D possibly being TRBD1 (5 bases). CDR3 size: 16 residues. The V gene's germline CDR1 is MNHEY and CDR2 SVGAGI. The ends were cut back, 2 bases at V and 0 bases at J, with 13 bases in the middle. The CDR3 DNA reads as TGTGCCAGCAGTTACCGATCAGGGCATCCTAACTATGGCTACACCTTC. Translating gives CASSYRSGHPNYGYTF.